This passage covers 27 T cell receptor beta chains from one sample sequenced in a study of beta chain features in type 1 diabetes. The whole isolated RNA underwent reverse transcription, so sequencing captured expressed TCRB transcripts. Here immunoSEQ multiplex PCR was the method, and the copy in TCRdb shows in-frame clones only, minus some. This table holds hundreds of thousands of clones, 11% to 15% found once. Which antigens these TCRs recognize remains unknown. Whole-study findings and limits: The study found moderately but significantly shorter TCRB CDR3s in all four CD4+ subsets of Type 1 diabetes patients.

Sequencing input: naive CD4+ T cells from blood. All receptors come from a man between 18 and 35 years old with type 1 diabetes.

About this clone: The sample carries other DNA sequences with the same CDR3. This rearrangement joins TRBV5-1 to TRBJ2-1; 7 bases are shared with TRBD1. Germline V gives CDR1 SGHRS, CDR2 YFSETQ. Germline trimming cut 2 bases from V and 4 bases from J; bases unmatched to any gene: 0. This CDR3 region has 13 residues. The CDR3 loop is CASSLQGYNEQFF. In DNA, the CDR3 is TGCGCCAGCAGCTTACAGGGGTACAATGAGCAGTTCTTC.

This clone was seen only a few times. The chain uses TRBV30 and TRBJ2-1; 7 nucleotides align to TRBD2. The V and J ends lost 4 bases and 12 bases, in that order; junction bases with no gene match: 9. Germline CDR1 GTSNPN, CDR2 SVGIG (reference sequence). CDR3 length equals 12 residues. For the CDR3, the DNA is TGTGCCTGGATGGCGGGAGTGCTGAGGCAGTTCTTC. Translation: CAWMAGVLRQFF.

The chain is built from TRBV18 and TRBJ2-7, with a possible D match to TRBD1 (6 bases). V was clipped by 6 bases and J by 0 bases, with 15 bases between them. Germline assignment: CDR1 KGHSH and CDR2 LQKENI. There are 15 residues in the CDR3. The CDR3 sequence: CASSRTAKSSYEQYF. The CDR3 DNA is TGTGCCAGCTCGCGGACAGCCAAAAGCTCCTACGAGCAGTACTTC.

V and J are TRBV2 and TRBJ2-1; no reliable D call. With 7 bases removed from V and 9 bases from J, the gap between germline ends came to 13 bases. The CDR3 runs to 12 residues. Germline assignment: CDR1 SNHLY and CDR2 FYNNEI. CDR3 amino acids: CASTKSLGEQFF. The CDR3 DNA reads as TGTGCCAGCACGAAATCGTTGGGTGAGCAGTTCTTC.

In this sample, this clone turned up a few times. The CDR3 DNA follows: TGTGCCAGCTCACCACCTTCGGGGGGGCCGGGCAATGAGCAGTTCTTC. Its protein is CASSPPSGGPGNEQFF. The V gene is TRBV18, the J gene TRBJ2-1, with 8 bases aligning to TRBD2. In germline, CDR1 is KGHSH, CDR2 LQKENI. This CDR3 spans 16 amino acids. After removal of 0 bases from V and 6 bases from J, the junction contained 7 bases not matched to a gene. The full variable domain, its missing parts supplied by reference TRBV18 and TRBJ2-1, is NAGVMQNPRHLVRRRGQEARLRCSPMKGHSHVYWYRQLPEEGLKFMVYLQKENIIDESGMPKERFSAEFPKEGPSILRIQQVVRGDSAAYFCASSPPSGGPGNEQFFGPGTRLTVL.

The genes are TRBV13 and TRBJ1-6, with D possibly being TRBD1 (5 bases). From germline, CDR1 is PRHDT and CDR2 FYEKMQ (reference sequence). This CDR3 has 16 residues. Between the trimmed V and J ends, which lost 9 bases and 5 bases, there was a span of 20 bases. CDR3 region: CASRHPRAGNNSPLHF. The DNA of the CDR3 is TGTGCCAGTCGCCATCCTCGGGCAGGGAATAATTCACCCCTCCACTTT.

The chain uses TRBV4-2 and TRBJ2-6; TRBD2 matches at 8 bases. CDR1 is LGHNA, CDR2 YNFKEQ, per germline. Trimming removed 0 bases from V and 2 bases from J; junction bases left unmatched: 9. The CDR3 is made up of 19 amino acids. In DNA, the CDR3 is TGTGCCAGCAGCCAAGATCGGGCTAGCGGGTTCACTGGGGCCAACGTCCTGACTTTC. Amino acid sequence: CASSQDRASGFTGANVLTF.

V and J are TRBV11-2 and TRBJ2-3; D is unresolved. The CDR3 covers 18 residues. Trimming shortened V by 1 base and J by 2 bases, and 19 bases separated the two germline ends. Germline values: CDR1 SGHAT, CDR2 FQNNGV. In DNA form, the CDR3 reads TGTGCCAGCAGCTTAGCTCCCCTGACATTACTTCACACAGATACGCAGTATTTT. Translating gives CASSLAPLTLLHTDTQYF.

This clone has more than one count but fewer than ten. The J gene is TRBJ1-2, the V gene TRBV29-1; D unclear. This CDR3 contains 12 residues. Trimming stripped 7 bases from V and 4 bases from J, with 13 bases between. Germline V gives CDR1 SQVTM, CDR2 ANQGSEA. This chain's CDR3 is CSDRTDFYGYTF. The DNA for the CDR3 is TGCAGCGACCGGACGGACTTCTATGGCTACACCTTC.

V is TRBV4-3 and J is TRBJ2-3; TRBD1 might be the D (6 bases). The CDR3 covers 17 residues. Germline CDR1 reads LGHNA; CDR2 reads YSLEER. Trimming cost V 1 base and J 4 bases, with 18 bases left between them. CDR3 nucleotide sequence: TGCGCCAGCAGCCAAGGGCCCGGCAGGGGCACGGCAGATACGCAGTATTTT. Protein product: CASSQGPGRGTADTQYF.

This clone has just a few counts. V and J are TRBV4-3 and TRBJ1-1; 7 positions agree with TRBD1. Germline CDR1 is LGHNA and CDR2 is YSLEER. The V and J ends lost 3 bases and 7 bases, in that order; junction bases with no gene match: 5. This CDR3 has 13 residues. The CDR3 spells CASSQERTGEAFF. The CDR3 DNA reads TGCGCCAGCAGCCAGGAAAGGACAGGTGAAGCTTTCTTT.

CDR3 bases: TGTGCCTGGAGTGGACTAGCGGCTACGGCACAGTTCTTC. Encoded protein: CAWSGLAATAQFF. The chain joins TRBV30 to TRBJ2-1, with 9 bases identical to TRBD2. V dropped 1 base and J dropped 13; count of bases not matched to a gene: 8. Germline V lookup: CDR1 GTSNPN, CDR2 SVGIG (reference sequence). CDR3 length equals 13 residues.

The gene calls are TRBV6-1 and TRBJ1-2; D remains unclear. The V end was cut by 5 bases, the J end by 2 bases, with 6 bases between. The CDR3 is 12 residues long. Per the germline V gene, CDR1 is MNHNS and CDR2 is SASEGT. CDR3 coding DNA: TGTGCCAGCAGTCAAGTGAACTATGGCTACACCTTC. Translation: CASSQVNYGYTF.

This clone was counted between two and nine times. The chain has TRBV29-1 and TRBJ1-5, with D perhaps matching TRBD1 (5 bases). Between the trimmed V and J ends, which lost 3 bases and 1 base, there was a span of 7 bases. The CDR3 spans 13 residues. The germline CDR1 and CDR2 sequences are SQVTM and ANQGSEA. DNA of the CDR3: TGCAGCGTTGAGGGGGGGAGCAATCAGCCCCAGCATTTT. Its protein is CSVEGGSNQPQHF.

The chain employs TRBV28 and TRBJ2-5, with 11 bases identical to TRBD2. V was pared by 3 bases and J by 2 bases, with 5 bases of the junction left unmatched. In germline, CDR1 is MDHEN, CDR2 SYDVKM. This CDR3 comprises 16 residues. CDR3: CASSFFLAGGQETQYF. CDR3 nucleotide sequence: TGTGCCAGCAGTTTTTTCCTAGCGGGGGGTCAAGAGACCCAGTACTTC.

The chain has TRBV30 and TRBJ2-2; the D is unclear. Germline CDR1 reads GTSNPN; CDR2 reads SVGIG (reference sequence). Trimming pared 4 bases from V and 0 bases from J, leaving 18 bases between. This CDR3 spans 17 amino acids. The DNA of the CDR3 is TGTGCCTGGATCCGTCCGGGTTGGCGGACGAACACCGGGGAGCTGTTTTTT. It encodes CAWIRPGWRTNTGELFF.

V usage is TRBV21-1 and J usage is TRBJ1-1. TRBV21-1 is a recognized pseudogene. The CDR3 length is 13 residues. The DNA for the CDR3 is TGTGCCAGCAGCACAGGGGAGGTCAGAGAAGCTTTCTTT. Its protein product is CASSTGEVREAFF.

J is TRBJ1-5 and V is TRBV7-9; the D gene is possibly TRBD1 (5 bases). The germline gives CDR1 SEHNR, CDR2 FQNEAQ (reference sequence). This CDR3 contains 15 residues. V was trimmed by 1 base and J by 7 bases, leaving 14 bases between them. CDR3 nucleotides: TGTGCCAGCAGCTTAGAAATGGAGGGGAACCAGCCCCAGCATTTT. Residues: CASSLEMEGNQPQHF. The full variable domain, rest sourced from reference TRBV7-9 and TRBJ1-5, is DTGVSQNPRHKITKRGQNVTFRCDPISEHNRLYWYRQTLGQGPEFLTYFQNEAQLEKSRLLSDRFSAERPKGSFSTLEIQRTEQGDSAMYLCASSLEMEGNQPQHFGDGTRLSIL.

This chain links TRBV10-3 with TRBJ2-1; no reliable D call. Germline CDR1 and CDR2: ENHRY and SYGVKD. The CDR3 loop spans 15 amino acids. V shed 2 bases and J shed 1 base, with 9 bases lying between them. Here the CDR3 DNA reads TGTGCCATCAGTGAGCGGATGCAATCCTACAATGAGCAGTTCTTC. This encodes CAISERMQSYNEQFF.

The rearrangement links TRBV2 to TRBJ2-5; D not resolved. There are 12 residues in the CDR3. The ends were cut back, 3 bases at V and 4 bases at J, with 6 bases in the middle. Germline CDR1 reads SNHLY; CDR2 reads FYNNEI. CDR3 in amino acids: CASSDIPETQYF. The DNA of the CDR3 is TGTGCCAGCAGTGATATCCCAGAGACCCAGTACTTC.

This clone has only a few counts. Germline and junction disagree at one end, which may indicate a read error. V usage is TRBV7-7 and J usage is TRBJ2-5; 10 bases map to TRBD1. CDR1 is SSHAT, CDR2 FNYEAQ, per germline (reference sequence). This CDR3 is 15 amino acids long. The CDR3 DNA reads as TGTGCTAGCAGCATAGACAGGGGGCAACAAGAGACCCAGTACTTC. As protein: CASSIDRGQQETQYF.

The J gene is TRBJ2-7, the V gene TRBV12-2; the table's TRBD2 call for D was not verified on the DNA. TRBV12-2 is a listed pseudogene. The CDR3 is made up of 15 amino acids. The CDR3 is CASRSSSLMGYEQYF. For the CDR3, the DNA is TGTGCAAGTCGCTCTAGCAGTTTAATGGGCTACGAGCAGTACTTC.

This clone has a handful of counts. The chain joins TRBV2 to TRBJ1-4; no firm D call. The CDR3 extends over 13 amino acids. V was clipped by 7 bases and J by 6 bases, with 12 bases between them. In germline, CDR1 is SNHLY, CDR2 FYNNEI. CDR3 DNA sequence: TGTGCCAGCATGAGTGGTGGGCATGAAAAACTGTTTTTT. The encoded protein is CASMSGGHEKLFF.

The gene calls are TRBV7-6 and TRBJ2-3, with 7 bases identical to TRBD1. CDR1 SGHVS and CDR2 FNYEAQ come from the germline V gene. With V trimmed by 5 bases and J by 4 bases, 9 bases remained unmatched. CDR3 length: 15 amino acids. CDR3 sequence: CASSLRQGSADTQYF. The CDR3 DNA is TGTGCCAGCAGCCTACGACAGGGCAGCGCAGATACGCAGTATTTT.

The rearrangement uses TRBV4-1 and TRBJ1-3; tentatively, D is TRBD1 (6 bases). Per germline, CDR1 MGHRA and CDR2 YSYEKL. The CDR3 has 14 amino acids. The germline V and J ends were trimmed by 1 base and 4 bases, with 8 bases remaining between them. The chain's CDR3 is CASSQGGLGNTIYF. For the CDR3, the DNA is TGCGCCAGCAGCCAAGGGGGGCTCGGAAACACCATATATTTT.

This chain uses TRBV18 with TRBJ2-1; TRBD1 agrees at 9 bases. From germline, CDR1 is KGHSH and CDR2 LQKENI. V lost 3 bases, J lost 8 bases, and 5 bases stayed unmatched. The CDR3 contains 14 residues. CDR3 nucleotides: TGTGCCAGCTCACCCGGGACAGGGTCGGATGAGCAGTTCTTC. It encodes CASSPGTGSDEQFF.

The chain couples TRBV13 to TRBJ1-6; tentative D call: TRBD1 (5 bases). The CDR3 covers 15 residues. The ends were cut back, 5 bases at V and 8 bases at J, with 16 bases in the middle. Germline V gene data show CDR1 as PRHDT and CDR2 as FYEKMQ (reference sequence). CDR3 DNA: TGTGCCAGCAGCCCGAGGGGCGGTCTGGATTCACCCCTCCACTTT. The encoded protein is CASSPRGGLDSPLHF.